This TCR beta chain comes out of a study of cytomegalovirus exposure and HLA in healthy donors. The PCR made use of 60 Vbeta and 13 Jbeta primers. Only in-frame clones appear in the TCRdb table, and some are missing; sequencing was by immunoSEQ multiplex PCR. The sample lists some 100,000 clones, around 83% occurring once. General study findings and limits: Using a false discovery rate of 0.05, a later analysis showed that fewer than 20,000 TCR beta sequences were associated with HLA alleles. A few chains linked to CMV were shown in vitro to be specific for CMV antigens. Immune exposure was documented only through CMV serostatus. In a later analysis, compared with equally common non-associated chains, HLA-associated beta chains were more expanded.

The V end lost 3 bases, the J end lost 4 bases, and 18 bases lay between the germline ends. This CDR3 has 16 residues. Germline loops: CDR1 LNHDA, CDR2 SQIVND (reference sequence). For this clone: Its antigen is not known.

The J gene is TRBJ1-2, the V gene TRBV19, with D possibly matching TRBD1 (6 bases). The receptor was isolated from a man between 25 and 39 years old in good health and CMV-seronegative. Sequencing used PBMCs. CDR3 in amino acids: CASSILRPGGGYGYTF. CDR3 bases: TGTGCCAGTAGTATCCTCCGACCGGGAGGGGGCTATGGCTACACCTTC.